These 3 T cell receptor beta chains came from one sample sequenced in a study of shared clonotypes between healthy human individuals (TCRdb year 2020). CD8 naive samples were obtained by positive selection for CCR7 among CD45RO-negative cells, yielding a CD45RA+CCR7+ population from which TemRA cells were excluded. To prepare the library, the immunoSEQ multiplex PCR assay was applied. Entries here come from immuneACCESS through TCRdb and include only in-frame sequences with V and J called. Some clones fail to appear in such tables; in the studies checked, an unresolved V gene covers under half of the shortfall, and the cause of the remainder is unknown. This sample holds about 820,000 clones; roughly 92% were observed only once. The ten biggest clones cover approximately 25% of the sample. The material sequenced was naive CD8+ T cells sorted from blood. The cell subset or site label here, explained by the study, means: CD45RA+CCR7+. The receptor set was obtained from a man between 25 and 39 years old in good health.

The V gene is TRBV4-1, the J gene TRBJ2-1; 10 nucleotides line up with TRBD2. The ends lost 7 bases at V and 9 bases at J; junction bases unmatched: 15. Germline V CDR1 and CDR2: MGHRA, YSYEKL. This CDR3 spans 16 amino acids. The CDR3 spells CASMPDASGRRGEQFF. The CDR3 coding sequence is TGCGCCAGCATGCCAGACGCTAGCGGGAGAAGGGGTGAGCAGTTCTTC.

The chain is built from TRBV5-1 and TRBJ2-1; 13 nucleotides agree with TRBD2. This CDR3 is built from 15 residues. V was clipped by 6 bases and J by 7 bases; unmatched bases: 7. Germline V gene lookup returns CDR1 SGHRS and CDR2 YFSETQ. The CDR3: CASNTGTSGVNEQFF. CDR3 nucleotide sequence: TGCGCCAGCAACACCGGGACTAGCGGGGTAAATGAGCAGTTCTTC.

V and J are TRBV11-1 and TRBJ1-2, with D hard to call. CDR3 size: 17 residues. Looked up from germline, CDR1 is SGHAT and CDR2 is FQDESV (reference sequence). V lost 5 bases and J lost 2, with 21 bases in between. As DNA, the CDR3 is TGTGCCAGCAGCCCCCGGGCCTTAGGAGAGGAGAACTATGGCTACACCTTC. Translating gives CASSPRALGEENYGYTF.